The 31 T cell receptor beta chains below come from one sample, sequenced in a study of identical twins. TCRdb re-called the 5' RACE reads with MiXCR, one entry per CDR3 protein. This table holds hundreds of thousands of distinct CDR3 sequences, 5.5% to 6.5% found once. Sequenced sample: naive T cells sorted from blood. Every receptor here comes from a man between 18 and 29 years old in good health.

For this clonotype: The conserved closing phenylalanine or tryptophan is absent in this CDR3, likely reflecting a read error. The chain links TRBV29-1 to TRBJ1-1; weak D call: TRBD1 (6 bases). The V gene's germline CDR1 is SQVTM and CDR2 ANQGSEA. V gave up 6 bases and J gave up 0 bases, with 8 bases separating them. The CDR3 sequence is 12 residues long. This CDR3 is CSVGTLNTEAFC. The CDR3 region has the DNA TGCAGCGTCGGGACATTGAACACTGAAGCTTTCTGT.

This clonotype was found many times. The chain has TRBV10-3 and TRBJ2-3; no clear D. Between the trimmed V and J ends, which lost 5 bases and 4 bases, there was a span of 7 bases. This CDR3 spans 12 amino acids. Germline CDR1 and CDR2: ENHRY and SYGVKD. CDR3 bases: TGTGCCATCAGTTCCAGCCCAGATACGCAGTATTTT. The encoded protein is CAISSSPDTQYF.

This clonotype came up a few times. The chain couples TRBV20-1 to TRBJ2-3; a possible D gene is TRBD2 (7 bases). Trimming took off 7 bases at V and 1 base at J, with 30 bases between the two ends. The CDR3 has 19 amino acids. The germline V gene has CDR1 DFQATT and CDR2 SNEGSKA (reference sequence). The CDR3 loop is CSVRPAEGGRAGGTDTQYF. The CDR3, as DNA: TGCAGTGTTCGACCAGCCGAGGGGGGGAGGGCCGGCGGCACAGATACGCAGTATTTT.

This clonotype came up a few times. For the CDR3, the DNA is TGTGCCAGCAGCTTAGGCGCCCTTGGGGGAAATCGAGATGGCTACACCTTC. This codes for CASSLGALGGNRDGYTF. The chain is built from TRBV7-6 and TRBJ1-2; weak D call: TRBD1 (5 bases). CDR1 and CDR2 from the germline V gene are SGHVS and FNYEAQ. Trimming stripped 1 base from V and 6 bases from J, with 21 bases between. The CDR3 has 17 residues. The full variable domain, rest sourced from reference TRBV7-6 and TRBJ1-2, is GAGVSQSPRYKVTKRGQDVALRCDPISGHVSLYWYRQALGQGPEFLTYFNYEAQQDKSGLPNDRFSAERPEGSISTLTIQRTEQRDSAMYRCASSLGALGGNRDGYTFGSGTRLTVV.

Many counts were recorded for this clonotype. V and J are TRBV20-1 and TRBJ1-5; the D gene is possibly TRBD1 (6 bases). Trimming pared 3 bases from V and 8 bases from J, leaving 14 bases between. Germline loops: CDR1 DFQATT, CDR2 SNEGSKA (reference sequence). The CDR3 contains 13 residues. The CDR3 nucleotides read TGCAGTGCTAGTATAACAGGGTATGAGCCCCAGCATTTT. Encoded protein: CSASITGYEPQHF.

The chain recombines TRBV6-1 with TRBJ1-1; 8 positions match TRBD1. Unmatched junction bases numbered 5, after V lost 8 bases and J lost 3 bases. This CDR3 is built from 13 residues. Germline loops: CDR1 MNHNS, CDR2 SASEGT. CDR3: CASRQGIDTEAFF. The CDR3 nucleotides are TGTGCCAGCCGACAGGGGATTGACACTGAAGCTTTCTTT.

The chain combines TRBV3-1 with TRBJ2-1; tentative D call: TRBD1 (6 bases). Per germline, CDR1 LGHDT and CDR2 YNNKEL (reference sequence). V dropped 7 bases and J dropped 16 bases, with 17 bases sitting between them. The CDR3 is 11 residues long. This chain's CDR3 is CASTPGQGKFF. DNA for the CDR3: TGTGCCAGCACCCCGGGGCAGGGGAAATTCTTC.

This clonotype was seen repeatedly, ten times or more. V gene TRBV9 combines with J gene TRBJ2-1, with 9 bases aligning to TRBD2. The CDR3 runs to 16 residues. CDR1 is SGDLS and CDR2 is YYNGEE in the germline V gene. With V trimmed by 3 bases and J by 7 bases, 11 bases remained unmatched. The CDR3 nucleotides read TGTGCCAGCAGCGCCGTCGGGACTAGCTGGTCAAATGAGCAGTTCTTC. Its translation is CASSAVGTSWSNEQFF.

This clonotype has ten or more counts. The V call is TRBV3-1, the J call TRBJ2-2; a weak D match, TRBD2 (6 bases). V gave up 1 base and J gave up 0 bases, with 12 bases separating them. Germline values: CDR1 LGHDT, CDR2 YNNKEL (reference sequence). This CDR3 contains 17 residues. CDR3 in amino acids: CASSQVSLATNTGELFF. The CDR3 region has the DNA TGTGCCAGCAGCCAAGTATCACTAGCCACGAACACCGGGGAGCTGTTTTTT.

This CDR3 is CASSPITVTSYNEQFF. The CDR3 DNA reads TGTGCCAGCAGTCCAATCACAGTGACCTCCTACAATGAGCAGTTCTTC. The genes are TRBV6-1 and TRBJ2-1; D is ambiguous. Germline assignment: CDR1 MNHNS and CDR2 SASEGT. The V end lost 5 bases, the J end lost 0 bases, and 14 bases lay between the germline ends. This CDR3 is built from 16 residues.

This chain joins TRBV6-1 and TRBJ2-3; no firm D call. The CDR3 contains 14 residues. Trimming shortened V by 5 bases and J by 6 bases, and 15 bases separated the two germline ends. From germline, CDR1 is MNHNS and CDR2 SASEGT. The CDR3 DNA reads TGTGCCAGCAGTCCAGACGGATCTCGGGATACGCAGTATTTT. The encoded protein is CASSPDGSRDTQYF.

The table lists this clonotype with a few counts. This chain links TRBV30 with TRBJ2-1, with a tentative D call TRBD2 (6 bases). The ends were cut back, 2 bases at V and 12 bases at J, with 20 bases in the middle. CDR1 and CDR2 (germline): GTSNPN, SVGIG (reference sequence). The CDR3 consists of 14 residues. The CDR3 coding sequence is TGTGCCTGGAGTTCCGGGACTGCCGGGTTGGGGCAGTTCTTC. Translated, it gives CAWSSGTAGLGQFF.

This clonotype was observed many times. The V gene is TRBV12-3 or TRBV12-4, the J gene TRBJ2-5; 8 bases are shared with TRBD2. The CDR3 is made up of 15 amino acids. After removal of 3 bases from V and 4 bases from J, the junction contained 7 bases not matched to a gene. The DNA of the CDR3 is TGTGCCAGCAGTTTGGGCACTAGCGGTGGAGAGACCCAGTACTTC. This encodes CASSLGTSGGETQYF.

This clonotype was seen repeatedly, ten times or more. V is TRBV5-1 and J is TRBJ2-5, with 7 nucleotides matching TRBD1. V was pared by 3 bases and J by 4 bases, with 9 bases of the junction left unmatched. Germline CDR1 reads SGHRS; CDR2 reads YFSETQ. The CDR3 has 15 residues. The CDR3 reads CASSSRDSGRETQYF. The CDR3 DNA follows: TGCGCCAGCAGCTCCCGGGACAGTGGCCGAGAGACCCAGTACTTC.

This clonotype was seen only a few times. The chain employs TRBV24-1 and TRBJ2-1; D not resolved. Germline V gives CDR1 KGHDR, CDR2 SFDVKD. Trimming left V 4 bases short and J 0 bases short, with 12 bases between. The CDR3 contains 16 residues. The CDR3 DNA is TGTGCCACCAGTGACCATTCAGGAGACTCCTACAATGAGCAGTTCTTC. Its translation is CATSDHSGDSYNEQFF.

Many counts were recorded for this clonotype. The CDR3 sequence: CATIGPAKPYTF. The CDR3 nucleotides are TGCGCCACCATCGGCCCAGCGAAACCATACACCTTC. V is TRBV5-1 and J is TRBJ1-2; D gene ambiguous. The germline gives CDR1 SGHRS, CDR2 YFSETQ. The length of the CDR3 is 12 residues. The V and J ends lost 9 bases and 11 bases respectively, with 20 bases between them.

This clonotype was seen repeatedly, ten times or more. The DNA for the CDR3 is TGTGCCAGCAGTACCGGGTCCGGCTACGAGCAGTACTTC. Translated: CASSTGSGYEQYF. The chain is built from TRBV28 and TRBJ2-7; D remains unclear. The V end lost 5 bases, the J end lost 3 bases, and 11 bases lay between the germline ends. This CDR3 comprises 13 residues. Germline V gene sequence: CDR1 MDHEN, CDR2 SYDVKM.

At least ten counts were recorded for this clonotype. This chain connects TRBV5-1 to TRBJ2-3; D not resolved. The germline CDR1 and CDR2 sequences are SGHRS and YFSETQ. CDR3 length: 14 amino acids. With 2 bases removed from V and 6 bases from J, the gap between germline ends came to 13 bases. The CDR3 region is CASSFLPTGDTQYF. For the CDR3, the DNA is TGCGCCAGCAGCTTTCTCCCAACTGGGGATACGCAGTATTTT.

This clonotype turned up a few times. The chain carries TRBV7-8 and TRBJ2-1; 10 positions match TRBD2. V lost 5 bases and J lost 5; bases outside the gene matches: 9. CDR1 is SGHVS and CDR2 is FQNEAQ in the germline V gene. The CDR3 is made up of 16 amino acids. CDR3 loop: CASSTHAGLADNEQFF. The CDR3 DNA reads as TGTGCCAGCAGCACCCACGCCGGACTAGCGGACAATGAGCAGTTCTTC.

CDR3 amino acids: CSARTGQGWLSRYEQYV. In nucleotides, the CDR3 is TGCAGTGCTAGAACGGGACAGGGGTGGCTTTCCCGTTACGAGCAGTACGTC. The chain links TRBV20-1 to TRBJ2-7; TRBD1 matches at 10 bases. Germline CDR1 DFQATT, CDR2 SNEGSKA (reference sequence). The V segment lost 2 bases and the J segment 4 bases; nucleotides outside the gene matches: 14. This CDR3 comprises 17 residues.

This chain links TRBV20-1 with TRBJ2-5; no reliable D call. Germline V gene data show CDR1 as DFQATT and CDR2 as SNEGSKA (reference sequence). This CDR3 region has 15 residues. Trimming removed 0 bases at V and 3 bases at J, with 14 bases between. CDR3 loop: CSAREKVWAKETQYF. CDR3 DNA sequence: TGCAGTGCTAGAGAAAAGGTGTGGGCGAAAGAGACCCAGTACTTC.

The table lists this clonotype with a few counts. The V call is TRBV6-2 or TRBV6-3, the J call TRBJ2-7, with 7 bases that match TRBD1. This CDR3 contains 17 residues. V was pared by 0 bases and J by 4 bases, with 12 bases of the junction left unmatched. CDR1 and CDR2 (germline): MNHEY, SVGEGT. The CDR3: CASSYSGPRQGRYEQYF. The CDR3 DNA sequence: TGTGCCAGCAGTTACTCGGGCCCCCGACAGGGAAGGTACGAGCAGTACTTC.

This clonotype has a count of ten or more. CDR3 amino acids: CASTSSGAGTDTQYF. In nucleotides, the CDR3 is TGCGCCAGCACCTCCAGCGGAGCGGGAACAGATACGCAGTATTTT. This chain uses TRBV5-1 with TRBJ2-3, with 7 nucleotides matching TRBD2. The CDR3 contains 15 residues. The germline CDR1 and CDR2 sequences are SGHRS and YFSETQ. After removal of 6 bases from V and 3 bases from J, the junction contained 10 bases not matched to a gene.

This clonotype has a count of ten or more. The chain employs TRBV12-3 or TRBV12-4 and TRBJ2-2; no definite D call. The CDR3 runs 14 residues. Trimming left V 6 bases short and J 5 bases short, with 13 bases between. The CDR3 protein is CASSSGIRTGELFF. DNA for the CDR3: TGTGCCAGCAGCTCTGGTATTCGGACCGGGGAGCTGTTTTTT.

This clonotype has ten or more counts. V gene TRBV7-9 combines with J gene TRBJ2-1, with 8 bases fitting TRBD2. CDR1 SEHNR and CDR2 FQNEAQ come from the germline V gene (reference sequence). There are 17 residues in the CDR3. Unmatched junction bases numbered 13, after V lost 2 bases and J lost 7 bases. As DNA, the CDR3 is TGTGCCAGCAGCTTAATCGGGCAGCGGGAGATGGGAAATGAGCAGTTCTTC. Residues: CASSLIGQREMGNEQFF.

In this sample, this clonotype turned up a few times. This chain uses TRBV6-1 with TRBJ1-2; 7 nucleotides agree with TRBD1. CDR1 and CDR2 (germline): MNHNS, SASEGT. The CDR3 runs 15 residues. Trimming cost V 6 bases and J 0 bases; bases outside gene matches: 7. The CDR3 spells CASSRDSPSNYGYTF. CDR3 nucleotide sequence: TGTGCCAGCAGCCGGGACAGCCCCTCTAACTATGGCTACACCTTC.

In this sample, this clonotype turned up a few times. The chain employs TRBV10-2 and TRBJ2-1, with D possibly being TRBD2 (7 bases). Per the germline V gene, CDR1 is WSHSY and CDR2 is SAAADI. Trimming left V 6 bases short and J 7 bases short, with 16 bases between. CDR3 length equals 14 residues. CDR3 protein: CASRERGGGNEQFF. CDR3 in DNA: TGCGCCAGCAGGGAGCGGGGAGGGGGGAATGAGCAGTTCTTC.

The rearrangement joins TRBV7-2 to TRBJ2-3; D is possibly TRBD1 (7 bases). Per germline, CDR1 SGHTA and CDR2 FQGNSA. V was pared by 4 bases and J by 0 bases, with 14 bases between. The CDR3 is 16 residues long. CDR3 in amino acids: CASSYQGGTSTDTQYF. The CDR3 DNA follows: TGTGCCAGCAGCTACCAGGGGGGCACTAGCACAGATACGCAGTATTTT.

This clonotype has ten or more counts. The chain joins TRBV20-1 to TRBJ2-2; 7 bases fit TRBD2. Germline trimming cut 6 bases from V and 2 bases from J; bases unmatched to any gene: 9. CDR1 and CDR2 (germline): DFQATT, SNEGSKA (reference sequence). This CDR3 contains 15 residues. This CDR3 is CSAGGFSKNTGELFF. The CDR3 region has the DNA TGCAGTGCCGGGGGGTTCTCCAAAAACACCGGGGAGCTGTTTTTT.

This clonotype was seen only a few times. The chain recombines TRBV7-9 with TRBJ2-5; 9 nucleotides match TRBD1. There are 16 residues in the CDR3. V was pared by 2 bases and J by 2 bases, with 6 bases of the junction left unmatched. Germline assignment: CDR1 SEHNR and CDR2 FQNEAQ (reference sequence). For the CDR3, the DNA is TGTGCCAGCAGCTTACTGGGGACAGGGAAACAAGAGACCCAGTACTTC. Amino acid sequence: CASSLLGTGKQETQYF.

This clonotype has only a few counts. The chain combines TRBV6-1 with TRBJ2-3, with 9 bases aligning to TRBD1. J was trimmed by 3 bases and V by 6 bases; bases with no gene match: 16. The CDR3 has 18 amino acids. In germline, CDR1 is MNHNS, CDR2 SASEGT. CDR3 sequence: CASSDNTGTGFRTDTQYF. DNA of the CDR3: TGTGCCAGCAGCGACAATACCGGGACAGGGTTTCGGACAGATACGCAGTATTTT.